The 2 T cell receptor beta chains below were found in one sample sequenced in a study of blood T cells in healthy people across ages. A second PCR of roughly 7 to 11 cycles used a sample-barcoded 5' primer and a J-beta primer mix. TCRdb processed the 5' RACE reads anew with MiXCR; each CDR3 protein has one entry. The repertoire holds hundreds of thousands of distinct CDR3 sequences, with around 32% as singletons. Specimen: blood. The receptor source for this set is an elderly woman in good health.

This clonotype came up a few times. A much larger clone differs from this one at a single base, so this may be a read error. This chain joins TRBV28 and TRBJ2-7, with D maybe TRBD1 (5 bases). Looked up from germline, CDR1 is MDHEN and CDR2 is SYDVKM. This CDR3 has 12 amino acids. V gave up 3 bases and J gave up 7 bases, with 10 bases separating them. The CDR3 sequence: CASSFRQSEQYF. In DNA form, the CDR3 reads TGTGCCAGCAGTTTCCGACAGAGTGAGCAGTACTTC.

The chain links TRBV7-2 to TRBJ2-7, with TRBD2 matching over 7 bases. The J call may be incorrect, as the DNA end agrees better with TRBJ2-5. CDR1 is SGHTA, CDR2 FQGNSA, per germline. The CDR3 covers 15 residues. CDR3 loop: CASSLVSGGRETQYF. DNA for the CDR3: TGTGCCAGCAGCTTAGTGTCGGGGGGAAGAGAGACCCAGTACTTC.